A single sample is the source of the 15 T cell receptor beta chains below, sequenced in a study of early T cells in non-severe SARS-CoV-2 infection. TCRdb re-called the 5' RACE reads with MiXCR, one entry per CDR3 protein. Here the sample spans 65,000 to 80,000 distinct CDR3 sequences, less than 15% being singletons. Sample: whole blood. The receptor set was obtained from an adult who was a healthcare worker with PCR-confirmed SARS-CoV-2 infection or an uninfected control (not recorded which).

This clonotype showed up many times. The chain joins TRBV11-2 to TRBJ2-2; weak D call: TRBD2 (6 bases). Trimming took off 6 bases at V and 13 bases at J, with 15 bases between the two ends. CDR1 and CDR2 (germline): SGHAT, FQNNGV. The CDR3 sequence is 12 residues long. This CDR3 reads CASSPGTDALFF. The DNA for the CDR3 is TGTGCCAGCAGTCCCGGGACTGATGCGCTGTTTTTT.

This clonotype appeared once. The chain links TRBV11-1 to TRBJ2-3; a possible D gene is TRBD1 (6 bases). CDR3 length: 16 residues. V lost 5 bases and J lost 0, with 15 bases in between. The germline gives CDR1 SGHAT, CDR2 FQDESV (reference sequence). CDR3 sequence: CASSDYRVSSTDTQYF. The CDR3 bases are TGTGCCAGCAGCGATTACAGGGTCTCTAGCACAGATACGCAGTATTTT.

This clonotype appeared many times. The chain recombines TRBV18 with TRBJ1-2; 10 nucleotides agree with TRBD1. In germline, CDR1 is KGHSH, CDR2 LQKENI. There are 14 residues in the CDR3. Unmatched junction bases numbered 2, after V lost 2 bases and J lost 5 bases. The CDR3 region has the DNA TGTGCCAGCTCACCAGGGGACAGGGGTTATGGCTACACCTTC. Protein product: CASSPGDRGYGYTF.

This clonotype was recorded a few times. The chain links TRBV5-4 to TRBJ2-1; a possible D gene is TRBD2 (7 bases). CDR1 and CDR2 from the germline V gene are SGHNT and YYREEE (reference sequence). Trimming removed 0 bases from V and 3 bases from J, with 10 bases in between. The CDR3 is 15 amino acids. DNA for the CDR3: TGTGCCAGCAGCTTGGAGCGGGGACACTACAATGAGCAGTTCTTC. It encodes CASSLERGHYNEQFF.

The V gene is TRBV5-1, the J gene TRBJ2-7; TRBD2 is a possible D gene (5 bases). Per germline, CDR1 SGHRS and CDR2 YFSETQ. This CDR3 comprises 13 residues. Trimming removed 0 bases from V and 9 bases from J, with 13 bases in between. CDR3 DNA: TGCGCCAGCAGCTTGGGGGCCGGGGTAAGGCAGTACTTC. Its translation is CASSLGAGVRQYF.

V is TRBV6-6 and J is TRBJ1-4; D is unresolved. Germline CDR1 is MNHNY and CDR2 is SVGAGI (reference sequence). The V end lost 2 bases, the J end lost 0 bases, and 7 bases lay between the germline ends. This CDR3 has 15 residues. The CDR3 region has the DNA TGTGCCAGCAGTTACCCGCGGGCAACTAATGAAAAACTGTTTTTT. It yields the protein CASSYPRATNEKLFF.

There are a few counts of this clonotype. This chain uses TRBV19 with TRBJ2-5; 9 bases are shared with TRBD1. Germline values: CDR1 LNHDA, CDR2 SQIVND (reference sequence). V lost 10 bases and J lost 4; bases outside the gene matches: 10. This CDR3 region has 14 residues. The CDR3 DNA follows: TGTGCCACCGCAAGAGACAGGGGGTCAGAGACCCAGTACTTC. It translates to CATARDRGSETQYF.

The V and J genes are TRBV5-1 and TRBJ1-1; maybe TRBD1 (6 bases). The CDR3 spans 14 residues. In germline, CDR1 is SGHRS, CDR2 YFSETQ. V was shortened by 2 bases and J by 3 bases, with 11 bases between the two germline ends. As DNA, the CDR3 is TGCGCCAGCAGCTTTTGGGCAGGGGACACTGAAGCTTTCTTT. Its translation: CASSFWAGDTEAFF. Filled out from reference TRBV5-1 and TRBJ1-1, the complete variable domain reads KAGVTQTPRYLIKTRGQQVTLSCSPISGHRSVSWYQQTPGQGLQFLFEYFSETQRNKGNFPGRFSGRQFSNSRSEMNVSTLELGDSALYLCASSFWAGDTEAFFGQGTRLTVV.

The table lists this clonotype with a few counts. The CDR3 reads CASTHQPQHF. Here the CDR3 DNA reads TGTGCCAGCACCCATCAGCCCCAGCATTTT. The chain carries TRBV7-9 and TRBJ1-5; unclear D gene. The CDR3 has 10 amino acids. Germline V lookup: CDR1 SEHNR, CDR2 FQNEAQ (reference sequence). V lost 7 bases to trimming and J lost 5 bases, with 3 bases between them.

Many counts were recorded for this clonotype. The chain is built from TRBV29-1 and TRBJ2-1; 9 positions agree with TRBD1. The CDR3 is 16 amino acids. The germline V gene encodes CDR1 SQVTM and CDR2 ANQGSEA. J lost 5 bases, V lost 4 bases, and 12 bases had no gene match. The CDR3 sequence: CSVVPLSGTGNNEQFF. The CDR3, as DNA: TGCAGCGTTGTGCCCCTTTCCGGGACAGGGAACAATGAGCAGTTCTTC.

This clonotype was seen more than once but under ten times. V is TRBV6-4 and J is TRBJ2-3, with D unclear. V was cut by 2 bases and J by 5 bases, with 8 bases left in between. The CDR3 is 13 residues long. Germline CDR1 reads MRHNA; CDR2 reads SNTAGT. The chain's CDR3 is CASSDRAEDTQYF. The DNA of the CDR3 is TGTGCCAGCAGTGACAGGGCCGAAGATACGCAGTATTTT.

The chain recombines TRBV20-1 with TRBJ2-4; 10 nucleotides line up with TRBD1. CDR3 size: 14 residues. Germline V CDR1 and CDR2: DFQATT, SNEGSKA (reference sequence). V shed 3 bases, J shed 4 bases, and the junction held 3 bases outside the gene matches. CDR3 coding DNA: TGCAGTGCTAGCGACAGGGGGCGAAAAAACATTCAGTACTTC. It encodes CSASDRGRKNIQYF.

The V gene is TRBV7-6, the J gene TRBJ2-7, with 7 bases matching TRBD1. The germline V gene encodes CDR1 SGHVS and CDR2 FNYEAQ. The CDR3 loop spans 14 amino acids. Unmatched junction bases numbered 11, after V lost 5 bases and J lost 7 bases. The chain's CDR3 is CASSPGTAKTEQYF. The CDR3 DNA reads TGTGCCAGCAGCCCTGGGACAGCTAAGACGGAGCAGTACTTC.

This clonotype has at least ten counts. This rearrangement joins TRBV13 to TRBJ1-5; D unclear. The CDR3 consists of 14 residues. From germline, CDR1 is PRHDT and CDR2 FYEKMQ (reference sequence). V dropped 4 bases and J dropped 2 bases, with 9 bases sitting between them. The CDR3 nucleotides read TGTGCCAGCAGCTCCTGTGACGGCAATCAGCCCCAGCATTTT. Translating it yields CASSSCDGNQPQHF.

This clonotype was counted only a few times. The chain has TRBV5-4 and TRBJ1-1; D is undetermined. The length of the CDR3 is 13 residues. Germline loops: CDR1 SGHNT, CDR2 YYREEE (reference sequence). V was cut by 5 bases and J by 1 base, with 9 bases left in between. CDR3 loop: CASRPQPNTEAFF. The CDR3 nucleotides are TGTGCCAGCAGGCCCCAGCCGAACACTGAAGCTTTCTTT.